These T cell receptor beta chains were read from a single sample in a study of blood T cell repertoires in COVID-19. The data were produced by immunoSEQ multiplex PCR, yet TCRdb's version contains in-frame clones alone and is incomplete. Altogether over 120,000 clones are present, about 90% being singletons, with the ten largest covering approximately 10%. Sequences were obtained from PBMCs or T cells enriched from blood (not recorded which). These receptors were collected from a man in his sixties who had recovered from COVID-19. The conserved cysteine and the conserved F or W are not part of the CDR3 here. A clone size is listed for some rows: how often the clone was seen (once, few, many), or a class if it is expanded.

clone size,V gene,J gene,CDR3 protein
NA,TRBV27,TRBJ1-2,ASSLRGDGYT
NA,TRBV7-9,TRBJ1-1,ASSSLRQLANTEAF
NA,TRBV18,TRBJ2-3,ASRLQGSSDTQY
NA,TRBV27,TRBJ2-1,ASSAHGTSAYNEQF
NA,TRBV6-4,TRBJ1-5,ASSYQGDQPQH
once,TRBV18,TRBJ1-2,ASSPYVDRGSHT
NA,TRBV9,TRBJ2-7,ASSVGGTSSYEQY
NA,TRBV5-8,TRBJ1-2,ASGVVAAGGGYT
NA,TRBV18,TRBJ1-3,ASSMAVGNTIY
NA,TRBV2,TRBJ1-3,ASSRGQGNTIY
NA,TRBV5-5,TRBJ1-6,ASSLDYLLNSPLH
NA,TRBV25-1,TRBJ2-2,ASSELQGRYTGELF
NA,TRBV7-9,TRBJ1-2,ASSLGAGAGYT
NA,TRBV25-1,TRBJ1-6,ASREQISYNSPLH
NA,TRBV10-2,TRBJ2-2,ASRTGGTGELF
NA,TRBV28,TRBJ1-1,ASTDSAGNTEAF
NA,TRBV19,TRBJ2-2,ASSQRSNTGELF
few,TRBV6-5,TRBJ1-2,ASSSFDRFYGYT